These 32 T cell receptor beta chains came from one sample sequenced in a study of CD8+ T cells in alopecia areata. The treatment is: oral pan-JAK inhibitor, 5-10 mg twice daily. After isolation, RNA underwent reverse transcription to generate cDNA as the sequencing template. Generated by immunoSEQ multiplex PCR, the TCRdb table keeps only in-frame clones and is missing some. The sample carries 150,000 to 200,000 clones, 50% to 75% recorded once. Here the sequenced sample was CD4+ T cells sorted from blood, taken at approximately week 55, from a patient treated with tofacitinib. These receptors came from a human donor with alopecia areata.

V is TRBV10-3 and J is TRBJ2-3; no clear D. Germline V gene data show CDR1 as ENHRY and CDR2 as SYGVKD. Trimming stripped 3 bases from V and 3 bases from J, with 22 bases between. This CDR3 has 18 amino acids. The CDR3 nucleotides are TGTGCCATCAGTGACCCGCCGAGTGTCAGTTTGGGGACAGATACGCAGTATTTT. It translates to CAISDPPSVSLGTDTQYF.

The V gene is TRBV7-9, the J gene TRBJ2-3; D remains ambiguous. CDR1 SEHNR and CDR2 FQNEAQ come from the germline V gene (reference sequence). V was clipped by 4 bases and J by 0 bases, with 5 bases between them. This CDR3 is built from 13 residues. The CDR3 bases are TGTGCCAGCAGCTGGAGTAGCACAGATACGCAGTATTTT. Its translation: CASSWSSTDTQYF.

Note on this clone: An end of the junction does not agree with germline; a read error may underlie this. This sequence joins TRBV29-1 and TRBJ2-7, with D perhaps matching TRBD1 or TRBD2 (5 bases each). The CDR3 sequence is 13 residues long. CDR1 SQVTM and CDR2 ANQGSEA come from the germline V gene. The CDR3 here is CSVAGRQNYKQYF. CDR3 coding DNA: TGCAGCGTTGCGGGACGGCAAAACTACAAGCAGTACTTC.

This clone turned up a few times. The genes are TRBV30 and TRBJ2-1; TRBD2 might be the D (5 bases). Trimming stripped 3 bases from V and 9 bases from J, with 9 bases between. The CDR3 is made up of 11 amino acids. Germline values: CDR1 GTSNPN, CDR2 SVGIG (reference sequence). In DNA, the CDR3 is TGTGCCTGGAGGACCGGAGGTGAGCAGTTCTTC. Translating it yields CAWRTGGEQFF.

This clone was observed a handful of times. V and J are TRBV10-3 and TRBJ2-3; D gene uncertain. The germline gives CDR1 ENHRY, CDR2 SYGVKD. The CDR3 consists of 12 residues. With 2 bases removed from V and 4 bases from J, the gap between germline ends came to 4 bases. The CDR3, as DNA: TGTGCCATCAGTGAGCAAGCAGATACGCAGTATTTT. Translation: CAISEQADTQYF.

This clone was counted only a few times. This rearrangement joins TRBV15 to TRBJ1-4, with D uncertain. The CDR3 spans 13 residues. Germline assignment: CDR1 LNHNV and CDR2 YYDKDF (reference sequence). V was clipped by 3 bases and J by 8 bases, with 10 bases between them. The CDR3 nucleotides read TGTGCCACCAGCAGTCCAGAACGAGAAAAACTGTTTTTT. Translating gives CATSSPEREKLFF.

This chain connects TRBV7-7 to TRBJ2-3; D remains ambiguous. CDR1 is SSHAT, CDR2 FNYEAQ, per germline (reference sequence). The V end was cut by 5 bases, the J end by 2 bases, with 8 bases between. This CDR3 has 13 amino acids. The CDR3 is CASSRTVTDTQYF. The CDR3 DNA follows: TGTGCCAGCAGCCGAACGGTCACAGATACGCAGTATTTT.

The chain has TRBV15 and TRBJ2-1; 8 bases are a match to TRBD2. With 5 bases clipped from V and 7 bases from J, the junction kept 4 bases outside the gene matches. Germline assignment: CDR1 LNHNV and CDR2 YYDKDF (reference sequence). The CDR3 runs 13 residues. The CDR3 region has the DNA TGTGCCACCAGCGGCGGGGGGAGGAATGAGCAGTTCTTC. Its translation is CATSGGGRNEQFF.

The chain recombines TRBV5-6 with TRBJ2-4; D possibly corresponds to TRBD2 (7 bases). Germline V gives CDR1 SGHDT, CDR2 YYEEEE. Trimming pared 1 base from V and 6 bases from J, leaving 20 bases between. The CDR3 is 17 residues long. In nucleotides, the CDR3 is TGTGCCAGCAGCTTGCTACAGGGAGGGACTCGTCGAAACATTCAGTACTTC. Protein sequence: CASSLLQGGTRRNIQYF.

The rearrangement uses TRBV7-6 and TRBJ2-1; 9 nucleotides match TRBD2. J gave up 2 bases and V 5 bases, and 4 bases lay outside the gene matches. The CDR3 loop spans 15 amino acids. Germline V CDR1 and CDR2: SGHVS, FNYEAQ. The CDR3 loop is CASSASGATYNEQFF. The CDR3 nucleotides are TGTGCCAGCAGCGCTAGCGGGGCGACCTACAATGAGCAGTTCTTC.

This chain joins TRBV6-5 and TRBJ1-2; 7 positions agree with TRBD1. CDR3 length: 12 residues. Trimming cost V 6 bases and J 8 bases; bases outside gene matches: 6. Germline V gene data show CDR1 as MNHEY and CDR2 as SVGAGI. The CDR3 DNA follows: TGTGCCAGCAGGGAACAGGGGTACGGCTACACCTTC. Protein sequence: CASREQGYGYTF.

This clone was counted once. This chain connects TRBV11-2 to TRBJ2-3; possibly TRBD1 for D (6 bases). Germline V gene sequence: CDR1 SGHAT, CDR2 FQNNGV. The CDR3 is made up of 14 amino acids. With 5 bases removed from V and 4 bases from J, the gap between germline ends came to 13 bases. The CDR3 region has the DNA TGTGCCAGCAGCCCGCGGACAGCGGCAGATACGCAGTATTTT. This translates into CASSPRTAADTQYF.

This clone has more than one count but fewer than ten. The chain carries TRBV29-1 and TRBJ2-3, with D hard to call. Per the germline V gene, CDR1 is SQVTM and CDR2 is ANQGSEA. The CDR3 runs to 13 residues. Trimming took 4 bases from V and 2 from J, leaving 10 bases between them. The CDR3 nucleotides are TGCAGCGTTGCTGGGGTGTTCACAGATACGCAGTATTTT. Its translation is CSVAGVFTDTQYF.

This clone was counted a few times. V gene TRBV9 combines with J gene TRBJ2-3; tentative D call: TRBD2 (5 bases). Per the germline V gene, CDR1 is SGDLS and CDR2 is YYNGEE. This CDR3 is built from 16 residues. V lost 3 bases, J lost 6 bases, and 20 bases lay in between. The CDR3 DNA reads as TGTGCCAGCAGCGCGGGATTTTTGCCTTTGTGGGATACGCAGTATTTT. Translating gives CASSAGFLPLWDTQYF. The whole variable domain, remainder taken from reference TRBV9 and TRBJ2-3, is DSGVTQTPKHLITATGQRVTLRCSPRSGDLSVYWYQQSLDQGLQFLIQYYNGEERAKGNILERFSAQQFPDLHSELNLSSLELGDSALYFCASSAGFLPLWDTQYFGPGTRLTVL.

The DNA of the CDR3 is TGTGCCAGCAGTACCCAACAGGGGTTAACACCCCTCCACTTT. Its translation is CASSTQQGLTPLHF. V usage is TRBV27 and J usage is TRBJ1-6, with 7 bases identical to TRBD1. There are 14 residues in the CDR3. After removal of 5 bases from V and 11 bases from J, the junction contained 9 bases not matched to a gene. From germline, CDR1 is MNHEY and CDR2 SMNVEV (reference sequence).

This clone has a handful of counts. This chain links TRBV29-1 with TRBJ2-3; D uncertain. CDR1 SQVTM and CDR2 ANQGSEA come from the germline V gene. V lost 7 bases and J 2 bases, leaving 10 bases between the germline ends. The CDR3 totals 12 residues. In DNA form, the CDR3 reads TGCAGCGCCCGCATCTTCACAGATACGCAGTATTTT. Translated, it gives CSARIFTDTQYF.

This clone was found once. The chain is built from TRBV2 and TRBJ1-2; D is possibly TRBD1 (6 bases). The CDR3 extends over 15 amino acids. Germline assignment: CDR1 SNHLY and CDR2 FYNNEI. Trimming removed 1 base from V and 0 bases from J, with 9 bases in between. Here the CDR3 reads CASSEVRGANYGYTF. The CDR3 DNA follows: TGTGCCAGCAGTGAAGTCAGGGGAGCTAACTATGGCTACACCTTC.

The chain employs TRBV30 and TRBJ1-1, with 8 bases identical to TRBD1. The germline V gene encodes CDR1 GTSNPN and CDR2 SVGIG (reference sequence). Trimming removed 1 base from V and 1 base from J; junction bases left unmatched: 2. This CDR3 has 14 residues. CDR3 sequence: CAWSAGQGNTEAFF. CDR3 coding DNA: TGTGCCTGGAGTGCCGGACAGGGGAACACTGAAGCTTTCTTT.

In regard to this clone: Within the sample, other DNA sequences also encode this same CDR3. This chain uses TRBV29-1 with TRBJ1-5; D is ambiguous. CDR1 is SQVTM and CDR2 is ANQGSEA in the germline V gene. V was clipped by 4 bases and J by 1 base, with 8 bases between them. The CDR3 is 13 residues long. Here the CDR3 reads CSVVEDSNQPQHF. DNA for the CDR3: TGCAGCGTTGTGGAAGACAGCAATCAGCCCCAGCATTTT.

This chain connects TRBV11-2 to TRBJ1-2; D is perhaps TRBD1 (5 bases). The CDR3 loop spans 11 amino acids. Trimming stripped 6 bases from V and 12 bases from J, with 14 bases between. CDR1 and CDR2 (germline): SGHAT, FQNNGV. The CDR3 bases are TGTGCCAGCAGACTAGACGGGGACCACACCTTC. Translating gives CASRLDGDHTF.

The chain has TRBV6-5 and TRBJ2-1; D is undetermined. V gave up 7 bases and J gave up 9 bases, with 22 bases separating them. The CDR3 is 15 residues long. Germline CDR1 MNHEY, CDR2 SVGAGI. The CDR3 here is CASMNLAPGFGEQFF. The CDR3 DNA reads TGTGCCAGCATGAATCTGGCTCCCGGGTTTGGTGAGCAGTTCTTC.

CDR3 in amino acids: CAWSVALFQETQYF. The DNA for the CDR3 is TGTGCCTGGAGTGTAGCTTTGTTCCAAGAGACCCAGTACTTC. The rearrangement links TRBV30 to TRBJ2-5, with D unresolved. The CDR3 has 14 residues. Trimming removed 0 bases from V and 1 base from J, with 9 bases in between. From germline, CDR1 is GTSNPN and CDR2 SVGIG (reference sequence).

This sequence joins TRBV9 and TRBJ1-2; 8 bases align to TRBD1. Germline V gene data show CDR1 as SGDLS and CDR2 as YYNGEE. V lost 6 bases, J lost 3 bases, and 4 bases stayed unmatched. The CDR3 is 13 amino acids. The CDR3 sequence: CASNPGGYYGYTF. The CDR3 bases are TGTGCCAGCAACCCAGGGGGCTACTATGGCTACACCTTC.

This chain joins TRBV29-1 and TRBJ1-2; D is ambiguous. Germline lookup yields CDR1 SQVTM and CDR2 ANQGSEA. V was cut by 1 base and J by 4 bases, with 13 bases left in between. This CDR3 is 14 amino acids long. As DNA, the CDR3 is TGCAGCGTTGAAGTGGGTGGCCGGATCTATGGCTACACCTTC. Protein product: CSVEVGGRIYGYTF.

In this sample, this clone turned up once. The rearrangement joins TRBV11-2 to TRBJ2-6; D is possibly TRBD1 (5 bases). The V end was cut by 6 bases, the J end by 0 bases, with 18 bases between. The germline V gene encodes CDR1 SGHAT and CDR2 FQNNGV. The CDR3 contains 18 residues. The CDR3 bases are TGTGCCAGCAGGCGGAACCCCCACAGGAGCTCTGGGGCCAACGTCCTGACTTTC. Protein: CASRRNPHRSSGANVLTF.

The chain joins TRBV5-1 to TRBJ1-1, with 7 bases that match TRBD1. Per germline, CDR1 SGHRS and CDR2 YFSETQ. CDR3 length: 14 residues. V lost 4 bases to trimming and J lost 6 bases; unmatched junction nucleotides: 9. The CDR3 reads CASSRGQERAEAFF. CDR3 in DNA: TGCGCCAGCAGCCGCGGACAGGAGAGGGCTGAAGCTTTCTTT. The entire variable domain, with the rest obtained from reference TRBV5-1 and TRBJ1-1, is as follows: KAGVTQTPRYLIKTRGQQVTLSCSPISGHRSVSWYQQTPGQGLQFLFEYFSETQRNKGNFPGRFSGRQFSNSRSEMNVSTLELGDSALYLCASSRGQERAEAFFGQGTRLTVV.

This chain connects TRBV7-9 to TRBJ2-3; 8 bases map to TRBD2. The CDR3 sequence is 16 residues long. In germline, CDR1 is SEHNR, CDR2 FQNEAQ (reference sequence). Losses at the gene ends were 1 base for V and 6 bases for J; bases not matched to a gene: 9. This chain's CDR3 is CASSLGGSGARDTQYF. The CDR3, as DNA: TGTGCCAGCAGCTTAGGGGGTAGCGGGGCCCGGGATACGCAGTATTTT.

The gene calls are TRBV2 and TRBJ2-7; 8 nucleotides match TRBD1. The CDR3 runs to 12 residues. J lost 2 bases, V lost 8 bases, and 2 bases had no gene match. Germline V CDR1 and CDR2: SNHLY, FYNNEI. CDR3 coding DNA: TGTGCCAGCGGACAGGGCACCTACGAGCAGTACTTC. Translating gives CASGQGTYEQYF. Full variable domain (missing parts from reference TRBV2 and TRBJ2-7): EPEVTQTPSHQVTQMGQEVILRCVPISNHLYFYWYRQILGQKVEFLVSFYNNEISEKSEIFDDQFSVERPDGSNFTLKIRSTKLEDSAMYFCASGQGTYEQYFGPGTRLTVT.

The chain joins TRBV5-1 to TRBJ2-3; D unresolved. Looked up from germline, CDR1 is SGHRS and CDR2 is YFSETQ. V lost 2 bases to trimming and J lost 5 bases, with 12 bases between them. This CDR3 is built from 14 residues. The CDR3 region has the DNA TGCGCCAGCAGCTTTGGTTCAGGTCGAGATACGCAGTATTTT. Amino acids: CASSFGSGRDTQYF.

This chain uses TRBV5-1 with TRBJ2-5; D call uncertain. From germline, CDR1 is SGHRS and CDR2 YFSETQ. Trimming took 2 bases from V and 5 from J, leaving 4 bases between them. The CDR3 loop spans 11 amino acids. The CDR3 loop reads CASSFKETQYF. CDR3 DNA: TGCGCCAGCAGCTTTAAGGAGACCCAGTACTTC.

The V gene is TRBV2, the J gene TRBJ2-7; D unclear. Germline values: CDR1 SNHLY, CDR2 FYNNEI. This CDR3 comprises 12 residues. Trimming took 8 bases from V and 5 from J, leaving 13 bases between them. CDR3 residues: CASGRKENEQYF. The CDR3 bases are TGTGCCAGCGGCCGTAAAGAAAACGAGCAGTACTTC.

The chain uses TRBV29-1 and TRBJ1-1, with 8 bases aligning to TRBD1. After removal of 7 bases from V and 3 bases from J, the junction contained 4 bases not matched to a gene. Looked up from germline, CDR1 is SQVTM and CDR2 is ANQGSEA. The CDR3 totals 12 residues. The CDR3 is CSGGTGHTEAFF. The CDR3, as DNA: TGCAGCGGGGGGACAGGACACACTGAAGCTTTCTTT. The variable domain in full, with the rest retrieved from reference TRBV29-1 and TRBJ1-1, is SAVISQKPSRDICQRGTSLTIQCQVDSQVTMMFWYRQQPGQSLTLIATANQGSEATYESGFVIDKFPISRPNLTFSTLTVSNMSPEDSSIYLCSGGTGHTEAFFGQGTRLTVV.